The 23 T cell receptor beta chains presented below share a single source sample, sequenced in a study of blood T cell repertoires in COVID-19. Assay: immunoSEQ multiplex PCR; the TCRdb copy retains only in-frame clones and omits some. The sample lists 55,000 to 75,000 clones; roughly 85% were seen once. Input material: peripheral blood. Receptors originate from a man aged 55 to 70 with acute or convalescent COVID-19.

CDR3 loop: CASSLDAVGYSYNEQFF. CDR3 bases: TGCGCCAGCAGCTTGGATGCGGTTGGATACTCCTACAATGAGCAGTTCTTC. The V call is TRBV5-1, the J call TRBJ2-1; D is ambiguous. Germline CDR1 and CDR2: SGHRS and YFSETQ. V lost 0 bases, J lost 0 bases, and 13 bases lay in between. CDR3 length equals 17 residues.

The chain combines TRBV20-1 with TRBJ2-5; the D gene is possibly TRBD2 (6 bases). V lost 3 bases and J lost 4, with 21 bases in between. This CDR3 spans 16 amino acids. The germline V gene encodes CDR1 DFQATT and CDR2 SNEGSKA (reference sequence). The CDR3 nucleotides read TGCAGTGCTAGTGATAGCTTAGCGGTCGTGGGAGAGACCCAGTACTTC. Encoded protein: CSASDSLAVVGETQYF.

The CDR3 sequence: CASRRQGTNYGYTF. CDR3 nucleotides: TGTGCCAGCAGGCGACAGGGAACGAACTATGGCTACACCTTC. The chain has TRBV2 and TRBJ1-2; 7 bases are a match to TRBD1. Per germline, CDR1 SNHLY and CDR2 FYNNEI. V was pared by 6 bases and J by 2 bases, with 6 bases of the junction left unmatched. This CDR3 comprises 14 residues.

In this sample, this clone turned up a few times. The chain joins TRBV20-1 to TRBJ2-3, with D tentatively TRBD1 (6 bases). The CDR3 contains 15 residues. V lost 3 bases and J 6 bases, leaving 19 bases between the germline ends. CDR1 DFQATT and CDR2 SNEGSKA come from the germline V gene (reference sequence). CDR3: CSASNVGQGSDTQYF. CDR3 sequence (DNA): TGCAGTGCTAGTAACGTAGGGCAGGGGTCTGATACGCAGTATTTT.

V is TRBV6-1 and J is TRBJ2-7, with a weak D call TRBD1 (5 bases). Trimming took off 1 base at V and 1 base at J, with 11 bases between the two ends. Germline lookup yields CDR1 MNHNS and CDR2 SASEGT. CDR3 length: 15 amino acids. CDR3 nucleotides: TGTGCCAGCAGTGAAGAGCCAGGGCATTCCTACGAGCAGTACTTC. Protein: CASSEEPGHSYEQYF.

The rearrangement joins TRBV2 to TRBJ2-5, with TRBD1 identical over 7 bases. The CDR3 runs 14 residues. With 5 bases clipped from V and 3 bases from J, the junction kept 6 bases outside the gene matches. The germline V gene encodes CDR1 SNHLY and CDR2 FYNNEI. The chain's CDR3 is CASSQNRGEETQYF. The CDR3 DNA sequence: TGTGCCAGCAGTCAAAACAGGGGAGAAGAGACCCAGTACTTC.

This clone was found a few times. The genes are TRBV5-6 and TRBJ1-6; possible D gene TRBD1, 6 bases. Trimming took 2 bases from V and 0 from J, leaving 9 bases between them. The CDR3 runs 16 residues. CDR1 is SGHDT, CDR2 YYEEEE, per germline. Here the CDR3 DNA reads TGTGCCAGCAGCTTTACAGGGAGCTCCTATAATTCACCCCTCCACTTT. Translation gives CASSFTGSSYNSPLHF.

V and J are TRBV18 and TRBJ2-1; D is ambiguous. This CDR3 spans 14 amino acids. Between the trimmed V and J ends, which lost 4 bases and 3 bases, there was a span of 10 bases. From germline, CDR1 is KGHSH and CDR2 LQKENI. CDR3 nucleotide sequence: TGTGCCAGCTCACTAAACAGTTACTACAATGAGCAGTTCTTC. Encoded protein: CASSLNSYYNEQFF.

The J gene is TRBJ1-4, the V gene TRBV28; D unresolved. Trimming pared 3 bases from V and 6 bases from J, leaving 8 bases between. CDR1 MDHEN and CDR2 SYDVKM come from the germline V gene. This CDR3 has 13 amino acids. CDR3 residues: CASSFEGDEKLFF. CDR3 bases: TGTGCCAGCAGTTTTGAGGGAGATGAAAAACTGTTTTTT. Full variable domain (rest looked up from reference TRBV28 and TRBJ1-4): DVKVTQSSRYLVKRTGEKVFLECVQDMDHENMFWYRQDPGLGLRLIYFSYDVKMKEKGDIPEGYSVSREKKERFSLILESASTNQTSMYLCASSFEGDEKLFFGSGTQLSVL.

This chain uses TRBV7-3 with TRBJ2-1; maybe TRBD2 (6 bases). Trimming stripped 4 bases from V and 8 bases from J, with 12 bases between. This CDR3 is 13 amino acids long. CDR1 is SGHTA, CDR2 FQGTGA, per germline. The CDR3 reads CASSSLGGDEQFF. The CDR3 DNA sequence: TGTGCCAGCAGCTCCCTAGGCGGGGATGAGCAGTTCTTC. Combining the CDR3 with reference TRBV7-3 and TRBJ2-1 gives the whole variable domain GAGVSQTPSNKVTEKGKYVELRCDPISGHTALYWYRQSLGQGPEFLIYFQGTGAADDSGLPNDRFFAVRPEGSVSTLKIQRTERGDSAVYLCASSSLGGDEQFFGPGTRLTVL.

This clone occurred once. V and J are TRBV19 and TRBJ1-1, with D perhaps matching TRBD1 (6 bases). CDR3 length: 14 amino acids. Trimming took 5 bases from V and 2 from J, leaving 12 bases between them. CDR1 is LNHDA and CDR2 is SQIVND in the germline V gene (reference sequence). The CDR3 DNA sequence: TGTGCCAGTAGTTCACCGGGACAAAACACTGAAGCTTTCTTT. Its protein product is CASSSPGQNTEAFF.

The chain carries TRBV2 and TRBJ2-1; maybe TRBD2 (5 bases). V gave up 8 bases and J gave up 2 bases, with 13 bases separating them. The CDR3 has 14 residues. Germline V lookup: CDR1 SNHLY, CDR2 FYNNEI. CDR3 loop: CASSGEGAYNEQFF. Here the CDR3 DNA reads TGTGCCAGCTCGGGCGAGGGCGCCTACAATGAGCAGTTCTTC.

V is TRBV13 and J is TRBJ1-2, with 9 nucleotides matching TRBD1. This CDR3 has 15 amino acids. The germline V gene encodes CDR1 PRHDT and CDR2 FYEKMQ (reference sequence). The J segment lost 0 bases and the V segment lost 3 bases, leaving 2 bases of the junction unmatched. The CDR3 spells CASSFRDRANYGYTF. CDR3 sequence (DNA): TGTGCCAGCAGCTTCCGGGACAGGGCTAACTATGGCTACACCTTC.

The V gene is TRBV24-1, the J gene TRBJ1-5, with D possibly matching TRBD1 (6 bases). This CDR3 spans 14 amino acids. V dropped 4 bases and J dropped 6 bases, with 12 bases sitting between them. Germline V gives CDR1 KGHDR, CDR2 SFDVKD. CDR3 nucleotides: TGTGCCACCAGTGAAGCTACAGGGAGTCAGCCCCAGCATTTT. It encodes CATSEATGSQPQHF.

Only a few counts were recorded for this clone. V gene TRBV7-9 combines with J gene TRBJ2-7, with 7 positions matching TRBD1. V lost 5 bases, J lost 3 bases, and 4 bases stayed unmatched. CDR1 and CDR2 (germline): SEHNR, FQNEAQ (reference sequence). The CDR3 length is 13 residues. CDR3 residues: CASSRDSYYEQYF. The CDR3 DNA follows: TGTGCCAGCAGCCGGGACAGTTACTACGAGCAGTACTTC.

This clone was seen once. This sequence joins TRBV21-1 and TRBJ1-6. TRBV21-1 is given as a pseudogene. The CDR3 spans 16 residues. The CDR3 region is CASSKGRGTYNSPLHF. CDR3 in DNA: TGTGCCAGCAGCAAAGGAAGAGGAACCTATAATTCACCCCTCCACTTT.

The gene calls are TRBV14 and TRBJ2-2; 7 bases match TRBD2. CDR1 SGHDN and CDR2 FVKESK come from the germline V gene. V shed 2 bases, J shed 7 bases, and the junction held 4 bases outside the gene matches. CDR3 length equals 14 residues. In nucleotides, the CDR3 is TGTGCCAGCAGCCAAACACTAGCGTACGGGGAGCTGTTTTTT. It yields the protein CASSQTLAYGELFF.

This clone came up a few times. This chain connects TRBV7-2 to TRBJ1-2, with D possibly matching TRBD1 (5 bases). This CDR3 region has 15 residues. Trimming pared 4 bases from V and 3 bases from J, leaving 15 bases between. CDR1 and CDR2 from the germline V gene are SGHTA and FQGNSA. The CDR3 DNA follows: TGTGCCAGCAGCTCAAGCTGGGGGGAAGACTATGGCTACACCTTC. Encoded protein: CASSSSWGEDYGYTF.

This clone has more than one count but fewer than ten. J is TRBJ1-1 and V is TRBV28; D is uncertain. The CDR3 totals 15 residues. Germline CDR1 and CDR2: MDHEN and SYDVKM. V gave up 4 bases and J gave up 1 base, with 13 bases separating them. The CDR3 loop reads CASSSRSVPNTEAFF. The CDR3 nucleotides are TGTGCCAGCAGTTCCAGATCCGTACCGAACACTGAAGCTTTCTTT. The full variable domain, with the rest looked up from reference TRBV28 and TRBJ1-1, is DVKVTQSSRYLVKRTGEKVFLECVQDMDHENMFWYRQDPGLGLRLIYFSYDVKMKEKGDIPEGYSVSREKKERFSLILESASTNQTSMYLCASSSRSVPNTEAFFGQGTRLTVV.

This clone was detected only a few times. The genes are TRBV19 and TRBJ2-6; 7 bases are shared with TRBD2. There are 15 residues in the CDR3. The V segment lost 5 bases and the J segment 2 bases; nucleotides outside the gene matches: 3. CDR1 is LNHDA and CDR2 is SQIVND in the germline V gene (reference sequence). The chain's CDR3 is CASSSGGTGANVLTF. The DNA for the CDR3 is TGTGCCAGTAGTTCGGGGGGAACTGGGGCCAACGTCCTGACTTTC.

The chain employs TRBV19 and TRBJ1-6, with 7 bases lining up with TRBD1. Germline V CDR1 and CDR2: LNHDA, SQIVND (reference sequence). Germline trimming cut 6 bases from V and 5 bases from J; bases unmatched to any gene: 4. The CDR3 runs to 14 residues. CDR3 DNA: TGTGCCAGTAGACAGGGACAGAATAATTCACCCCTCCACTTT. Its protein is CASRQGQNNSPLHF.

This chain joins TRBV9 and TRBJ1-2; 8 bases are shared with TRBD1. V lost 0 bases, J lost 8 bases, and 6 bases stayed unmatched. CDR1 is SGDLS and CDR2 is YYNGEE in the germline V gene. The CDR3 covers 14 residues. Here the CDR3 reads CASSVAGTGEGYTF. CDR3 in DNA: TGTGCCAGCAGCGTAGCCGGGACAGGAGAGGGCTACACCTTC.

The V and J genes are TRBV6-5 and TRBJ2-3; tentative D call: TRBD1 (6 bases). CDR3 length equals 14 residues. V was trimmed by 6 bases and J by 0 bases, leaving 10 bases between them. CDR1 is MNHEY, CDR2 SVGAGI, per germline. The CDR3, as DNA: TGTGCCAGCAGACAGGGCCCCAGCACAGATACGCAGTATTTT. This encodes CASRQGPSTDTQYF.